The clone carrying this T cell receptor beta chain was picked up one time. This sample is part of a study of memory CD4+ T cells and cytomegalovirus serostatus. In the original analysis: Out-of-frame sequences were removed, leaving a few million distinct TCRbeta sequences. The assay was immunoSEQ multiplex PCR, and TCRdb's table has in-frame clones only and misses some. That table is the source of V, J and clone size, and D and trimming were worked out from the DNA. There are 61,000 or so clones in the sample; 60% to 85% occur only once, and 0.53% lies in the top ten. The sort gate was single viable CD3+CD4+CD8-CD45RO+ cells for memory CD4+ T cells. Serostatus was set by detecting CMV pp150, pp28, p38, p52 IgG. Positive selection with CD4 microbeads enriched total CD4+ T cells. Germline V gives CDR1 WSHSY, CDR2 SAAADI. V lost 7 bases to trimming and J lost 7 bases; unmatched junction nucleotides: 15. The CDR3 is 15 amino acids.

This chain connects TRBV10-2 to TRBJ2-7; 8 nucleotides align to TRBD2. This TCR was recovered from an adult in good health and CMV-seronegative. Some clones in this sample may be carry-over from other donors' samples. The specimen was memory CD4+ T cells from blood. CDR3 amino acids: CASTLALTSVSEQYF. DNA of the CDR3: TGCGCCAGCACCTTGGCCCTGACTAGCGTAAGTGAGCAGTACTTC.